The source of this T cell receptor beta chain is a study of memory CD4+ T cells and cytomegalovirus serostatus. The sort gate was single viable CD3+CD4+CD8-CD45RO+ cells for memory CD4+ T cells. Study observations and caveats: About 40% of the 164 known CMV-associated TCRbeta sequences appeared in CD4+ memory.

The V end was cut by 6 bases, the J end by 5 bases, with 16 bases between. Germline loops: CDR1 MDHEN, CDR2 SYDVKM. The CDR3 consists of 14 residues. Worth noting for this clone: As yet, its antigen is unknown.

Original processing methods: Out-of-frame sequences were removed, leaving roughly 2,200,000 distinct TCRbeta sequences. Profiled with immunoSEQ multiplex PCR; TCRdb holds only in-frame clones, not every one. The DNA was the basis for D and trimming; V, J and clone size are from that table. The data hold under 80,000 clones, with roughly four fifths observed a single time. The chain links TRBV28 to TRBJ1-1, with unresolved D. This receptor was identified in an adult in good health and CMV-seronegative. The sequenced sample was memory CD4+ T cells from blood. CDR3 DNA sequence: TGTGCCAGCAGCCTGCATGGGATGAGGACTGAAGCTTTCTTT. This codes for CASSLHGMRTEAFF.